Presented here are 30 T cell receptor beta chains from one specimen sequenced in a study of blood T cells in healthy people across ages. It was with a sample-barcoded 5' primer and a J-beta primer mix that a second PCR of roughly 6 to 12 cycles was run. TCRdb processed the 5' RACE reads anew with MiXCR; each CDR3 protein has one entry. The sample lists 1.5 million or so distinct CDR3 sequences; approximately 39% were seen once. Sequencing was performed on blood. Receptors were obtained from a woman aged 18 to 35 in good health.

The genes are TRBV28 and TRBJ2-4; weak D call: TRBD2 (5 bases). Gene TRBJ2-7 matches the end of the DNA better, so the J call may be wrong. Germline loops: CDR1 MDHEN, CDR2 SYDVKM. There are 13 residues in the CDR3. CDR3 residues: CASRKRTPHEQYF. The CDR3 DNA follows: TGTGCCAGCAGAAAGCGGACTCCTCACGAGCAGTACTTC.

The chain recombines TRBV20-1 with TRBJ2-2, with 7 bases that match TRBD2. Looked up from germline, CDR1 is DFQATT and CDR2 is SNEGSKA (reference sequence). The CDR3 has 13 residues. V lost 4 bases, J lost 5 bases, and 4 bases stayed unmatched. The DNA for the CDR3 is TGCAGTGCTAAGCGGGGTAGGACCGGGGAGCTGTTTTTT. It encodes CSAKRGRTGELFF.

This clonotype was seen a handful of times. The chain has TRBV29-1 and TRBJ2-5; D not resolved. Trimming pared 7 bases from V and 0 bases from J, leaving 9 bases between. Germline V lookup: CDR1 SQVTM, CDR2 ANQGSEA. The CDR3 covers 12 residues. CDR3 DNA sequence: TGCAGCGCCCCGGCAAACCAAGAGACCCAGTACTTC. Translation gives CSAPANQETQYF.

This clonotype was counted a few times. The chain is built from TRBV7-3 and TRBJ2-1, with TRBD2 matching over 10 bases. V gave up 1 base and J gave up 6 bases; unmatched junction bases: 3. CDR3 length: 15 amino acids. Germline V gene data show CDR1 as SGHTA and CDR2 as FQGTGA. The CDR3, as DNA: TGTGCCAGCAGCTTAAAACTAGCGGGATTCAATGAGCAGTTCTTC. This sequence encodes CASSLKLAGFNEQFF. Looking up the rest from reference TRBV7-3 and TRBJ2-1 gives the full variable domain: GAGVSQTPSNKVTEKGKYVELRCDPISGHTALYWYRQSLGQGPEFLIYFQGTGAADDSGLPNDRFFAVRPEGSVSTLKIQRTERGDSAVYLCASSLKLAGFNEQFFGPGTRLTVL.

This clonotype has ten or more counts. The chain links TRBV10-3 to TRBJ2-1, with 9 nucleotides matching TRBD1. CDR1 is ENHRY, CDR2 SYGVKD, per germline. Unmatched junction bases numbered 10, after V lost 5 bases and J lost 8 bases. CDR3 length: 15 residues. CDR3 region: CAISSLDRGIDEQFF. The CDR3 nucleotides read TGTGCCATCAGTTCTCTCGACAGGGGGATCGATGAGCAGTTCTTC.

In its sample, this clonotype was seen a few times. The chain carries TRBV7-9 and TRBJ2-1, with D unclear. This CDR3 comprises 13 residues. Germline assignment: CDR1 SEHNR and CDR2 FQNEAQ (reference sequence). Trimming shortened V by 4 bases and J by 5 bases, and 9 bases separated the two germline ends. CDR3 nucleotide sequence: TGTGCCAGCAGCTCCCACATACACAATGAGCAGTTCTTC. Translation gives CASSSHIHNEQFF.

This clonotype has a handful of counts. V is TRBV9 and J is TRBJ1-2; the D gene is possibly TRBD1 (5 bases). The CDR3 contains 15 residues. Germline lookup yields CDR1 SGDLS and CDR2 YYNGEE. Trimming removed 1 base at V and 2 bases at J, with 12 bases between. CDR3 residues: CASSVTPEGNYGYTF. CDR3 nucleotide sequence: TGTGCCAGCAGCGTAACCCCGGAGGGGAACTATGGCTACACCTTC.

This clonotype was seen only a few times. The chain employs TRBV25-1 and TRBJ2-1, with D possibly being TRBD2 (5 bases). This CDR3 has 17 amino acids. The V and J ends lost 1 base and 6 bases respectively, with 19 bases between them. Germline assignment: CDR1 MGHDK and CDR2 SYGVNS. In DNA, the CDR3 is TGTGCCAGCAGTGAATCCTCGAGGGCAGCATTGAGCAATGAGCAGTTCTTC. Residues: CASSESSRAALSNEQFF.

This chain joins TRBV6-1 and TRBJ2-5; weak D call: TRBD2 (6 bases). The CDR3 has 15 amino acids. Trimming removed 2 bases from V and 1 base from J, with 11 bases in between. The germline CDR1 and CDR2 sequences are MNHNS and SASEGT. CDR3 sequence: CASSEPSGSQETQYF. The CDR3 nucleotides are TGTGCCAGCAGTGAACCCAGCGGGTCCCAAGAGACCCAGTACTTC.

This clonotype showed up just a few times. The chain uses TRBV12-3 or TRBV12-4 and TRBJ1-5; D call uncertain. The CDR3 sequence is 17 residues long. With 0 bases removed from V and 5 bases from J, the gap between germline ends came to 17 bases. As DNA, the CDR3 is TGTGCCAGCAGTTTAGCGGCGGGGATTACGTTGTATCAGCCCCAGCATTTT. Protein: CASSLAAGITLYQPQHF.

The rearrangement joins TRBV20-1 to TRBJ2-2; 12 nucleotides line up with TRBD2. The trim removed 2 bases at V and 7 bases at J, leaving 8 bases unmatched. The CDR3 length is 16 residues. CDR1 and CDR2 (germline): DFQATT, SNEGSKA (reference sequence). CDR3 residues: CSARTSSGRAYGELFF. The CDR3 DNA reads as TGCAGTGCTAGAACTTCTAGCGGGAGGGCCTACGGGGAGCTGTTTTTT.

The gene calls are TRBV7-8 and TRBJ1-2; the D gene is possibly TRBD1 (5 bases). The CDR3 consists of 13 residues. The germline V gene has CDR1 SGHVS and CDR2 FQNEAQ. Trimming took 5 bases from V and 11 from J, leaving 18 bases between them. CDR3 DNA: TGTGCCAGCAGCCCCGCCGTCCGGGACCGGTACACCTTC. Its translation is CASSPAVRDRYTF. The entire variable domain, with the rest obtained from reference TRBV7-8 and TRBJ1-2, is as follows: GAGVSQSPRYKVAKRGQDVALRCDPISGHVSLFWYQQALGQGPEFLTYFQNEAQLDKSGLPSDRFFAERPEGSVSTLKIQRTQQEDSAVYLCASSPAVRDRYTFGSGTRLTVV.

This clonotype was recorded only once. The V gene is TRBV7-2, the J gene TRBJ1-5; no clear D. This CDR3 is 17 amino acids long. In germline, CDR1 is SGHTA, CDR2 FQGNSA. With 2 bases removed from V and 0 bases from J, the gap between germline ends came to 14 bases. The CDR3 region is CASSLNGRGYSNQPQHF. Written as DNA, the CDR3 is TGTGCCAGCAGCTTAAACGGTAGAGGTTATAGCAATCAGCCCCAGCATTTT.

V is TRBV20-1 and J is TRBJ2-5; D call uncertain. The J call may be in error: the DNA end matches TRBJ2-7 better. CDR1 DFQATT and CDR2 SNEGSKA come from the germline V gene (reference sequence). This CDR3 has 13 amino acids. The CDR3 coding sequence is TGCAGTGCTACGACTTCTGGGGACTACGAGCAGTACTTC. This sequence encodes CSATTSGDYEQYF.

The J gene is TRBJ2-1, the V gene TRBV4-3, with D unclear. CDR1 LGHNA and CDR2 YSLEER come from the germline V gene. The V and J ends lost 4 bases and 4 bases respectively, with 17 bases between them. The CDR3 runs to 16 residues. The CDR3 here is CASSLWSGSTYNEQFF. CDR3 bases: TGCGCCAGCAGCCTGTGGAGTGGATCTACTTACAATGAGCAGTTCTTC.

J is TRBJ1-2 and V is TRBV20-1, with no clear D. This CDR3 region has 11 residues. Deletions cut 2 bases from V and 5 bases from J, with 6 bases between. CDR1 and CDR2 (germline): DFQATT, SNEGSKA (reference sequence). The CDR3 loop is CSARSLYGYTF. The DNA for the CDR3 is TGCAGTGCTAGATCTCTATATGGCTACACCTTC.

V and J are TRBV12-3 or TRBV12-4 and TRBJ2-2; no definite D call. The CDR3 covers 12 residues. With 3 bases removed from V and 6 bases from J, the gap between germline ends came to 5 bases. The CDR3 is CASSFPPGELFF. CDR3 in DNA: TGTGCCAGCAGTTTCCCACCCGGGGAGCTGTTTTTT.

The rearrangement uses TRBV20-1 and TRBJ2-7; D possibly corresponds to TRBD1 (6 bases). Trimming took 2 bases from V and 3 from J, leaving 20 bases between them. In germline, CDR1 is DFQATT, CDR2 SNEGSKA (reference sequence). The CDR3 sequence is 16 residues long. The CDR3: CSARSSRTDYSYEQYF. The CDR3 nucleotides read TGCAGTGCTAGATCATCCCGGACAGACTACAGCTACGAGCAGTACTTC.

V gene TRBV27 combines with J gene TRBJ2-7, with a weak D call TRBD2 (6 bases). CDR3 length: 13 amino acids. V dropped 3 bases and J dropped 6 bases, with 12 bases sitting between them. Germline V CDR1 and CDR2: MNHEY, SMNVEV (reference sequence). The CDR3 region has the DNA TGTGCCAGCAGTTTCGGGAGCGGCCTCGAGCAGTACTTC. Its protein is CASSFGSGLEQYF.

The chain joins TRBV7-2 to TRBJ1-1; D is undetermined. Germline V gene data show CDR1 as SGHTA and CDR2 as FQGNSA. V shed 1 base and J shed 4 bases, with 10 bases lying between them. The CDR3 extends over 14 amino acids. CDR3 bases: TGTGCCAGCAGCTTAGAAAGTTTCGTCACTGAAGCTTTCTTT. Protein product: CASSLESFVTEAFF.

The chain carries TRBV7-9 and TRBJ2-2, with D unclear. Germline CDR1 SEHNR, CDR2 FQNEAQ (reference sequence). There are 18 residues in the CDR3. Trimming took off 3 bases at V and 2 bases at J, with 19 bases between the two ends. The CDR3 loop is CASSFTSWRTANTGELFF. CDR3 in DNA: TGTGCCAGCAGCTTCACCTCTTGGCGTACAGCTAACACCGGGGAGCTGTTTTTT.

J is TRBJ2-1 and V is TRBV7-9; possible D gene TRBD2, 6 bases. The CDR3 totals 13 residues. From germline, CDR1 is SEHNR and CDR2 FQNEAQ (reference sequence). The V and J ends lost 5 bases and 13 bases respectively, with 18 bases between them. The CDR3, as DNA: TGTGCCAGCAGCCAACTAGCAGAAGAGACCCAGTTCTTC. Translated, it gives CASSQLAEETQFF.

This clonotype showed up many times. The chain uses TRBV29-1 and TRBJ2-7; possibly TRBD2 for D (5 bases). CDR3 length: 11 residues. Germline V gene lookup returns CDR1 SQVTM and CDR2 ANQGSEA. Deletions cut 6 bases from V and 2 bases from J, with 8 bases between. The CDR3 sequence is CSVGLTYEQYF. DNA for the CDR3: TGCAGCGTCGGACTGACCTACGAGCAGTACTTC.

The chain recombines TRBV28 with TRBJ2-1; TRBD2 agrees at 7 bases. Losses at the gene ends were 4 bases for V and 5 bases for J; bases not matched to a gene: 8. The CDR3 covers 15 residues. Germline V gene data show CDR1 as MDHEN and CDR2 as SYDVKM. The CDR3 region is CASSSSGEGHNEQFF. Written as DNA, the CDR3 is TGTGCCAGCAGTTCGAGCGGGGAGGGGCACAATGAGCAGTTCTTC.

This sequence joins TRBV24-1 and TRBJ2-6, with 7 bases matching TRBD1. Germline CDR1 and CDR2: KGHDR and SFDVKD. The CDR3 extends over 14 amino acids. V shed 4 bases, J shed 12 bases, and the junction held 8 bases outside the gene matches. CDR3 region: CATSEVTGVGVLTF. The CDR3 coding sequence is TGTGCCACCAGTGAAGTAACAGGGGTGGGCGTCCTGACTTTC.

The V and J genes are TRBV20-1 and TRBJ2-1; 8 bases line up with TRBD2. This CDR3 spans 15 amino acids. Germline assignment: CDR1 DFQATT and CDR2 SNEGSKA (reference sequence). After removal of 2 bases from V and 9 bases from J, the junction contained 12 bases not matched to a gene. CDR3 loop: CSARRSAGGSTEQFF. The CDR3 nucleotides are TGCAGTGCTAGAAGGTCGGCGGGGGGCTCCACTGAGCAGTTCTTC.

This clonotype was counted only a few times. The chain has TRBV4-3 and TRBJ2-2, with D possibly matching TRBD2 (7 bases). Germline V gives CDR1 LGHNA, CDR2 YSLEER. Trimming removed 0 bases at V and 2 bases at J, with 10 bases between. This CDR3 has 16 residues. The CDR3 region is CASSQDGGANTGELFF. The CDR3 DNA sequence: TGCGCCAGCAGCCAAGATGGGGGGGCAAACACCGGGGAGCTGTTTTTT.

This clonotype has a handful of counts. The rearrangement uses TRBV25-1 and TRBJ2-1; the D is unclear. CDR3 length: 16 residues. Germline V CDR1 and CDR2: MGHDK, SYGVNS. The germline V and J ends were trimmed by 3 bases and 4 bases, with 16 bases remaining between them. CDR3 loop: CASSDPGPTAYNEQFF. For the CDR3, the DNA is TGTGCCAGCAGTGACCCCGGGCCTACCGCGTACAATGAGCAGTTCTTC.

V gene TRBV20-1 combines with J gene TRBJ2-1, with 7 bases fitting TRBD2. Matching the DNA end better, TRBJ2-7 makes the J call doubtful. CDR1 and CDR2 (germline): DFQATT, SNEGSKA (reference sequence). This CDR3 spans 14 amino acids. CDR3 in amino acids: CSAREPSGYNEQYF. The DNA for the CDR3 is TGCAGTGCTAGGGAGCCTAGCGGTTACAATGAGCAGTACTTC.

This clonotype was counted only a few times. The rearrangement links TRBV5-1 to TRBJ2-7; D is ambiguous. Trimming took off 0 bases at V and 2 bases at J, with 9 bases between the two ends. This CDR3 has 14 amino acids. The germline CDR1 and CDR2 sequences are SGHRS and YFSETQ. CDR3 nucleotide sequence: TGCGCCAGCAGCTTGGATATCAGAACCTACGAGCAGTACTTC. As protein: CASSLDIRTYEQYF. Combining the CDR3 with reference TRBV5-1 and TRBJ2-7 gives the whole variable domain KAGVTQTPRYLIKTRGQQVTLSCSPISGHRSVSWYQQTPGQGLQFLFEYFSETQRNKGNFPGRFSGRQFSNSRSEMNVSTLELGDSALYLCASSLDIRTYEQYFGPGTRLTVT.